This is a list of T cell receptor beta chains from one sample in a study of OX40 agonist ivuxolimab in advanced cancers. Using immunoSEQ multiplex PCR, the repertoire was profiled, and TCRdb retains in-frame clones only, with some absent. The table includes roughly 40,000 clones, 86% detected once. The sequenced sample was CD4+ or CD8+ T cells sorted from blood, obtained in a trial of the OX40 agonist ivuxolimab. The receptors were gathered from an adult with an advanced solid tumor such as melanoma, head and neck, liver or kidney cancer. The CDR3 runs from the conserved cysteine through the conserved F or W. Fields, in order: D gene, V gene, clone size, J gene, CDR3 DNA, CDR3 protein. D genes are given only for firm matches. Clone size is given for some rows only: seen once, a few or many times, or a class if the clone is expanded.

D gene: NA; V gene: TRBV9; clone size: NA; J gene: TRBJ2-3; CDR3 DNA: TGTGCCAGCAGCCCCAGTGGGAGGTACGGAAATGTGCAGTATTTT; CDR3 protein: CASSPSGRYGNVQYF
D gene: TRBD2; V gene: TRBV9; clone size: NA; J gene: TRBJ2-2; CDR3 DNA: TGTGCCAGCAGCGGTGCGGGGGGAACAGGGATATTTACCGGGGAGCTGTTTTTT; CDR3 protein: CASSGAGGTGIFTGELFF
D gene: NA; V gene: TRBV7-9; clone size: NA; J gene: TRBJ2-3; CDR3 DNA: TGTGCCAGCAGCCGGACTACCGCAGATACGCAGTATTTT; CDR3 protein: CASSRTTADTQYF
D gene: TRBD2; V gene: TRBV7-9; clone size: medium-sized; J gene: TRBJ2-1; CDR3 DNA: TGTGCCAGCAGCTTAGCTTCTAGCGGGGGATATTACAATGAGCAGTTCTTC; CDR3 protein: CASSLASSGGYYNEQFF
D gene: NA; V gene: TRBV29-1; clone size: once; J gene: TRBJ2-1; CDR3 DNA: TGCAGCGTTGGGGGGAACAATGAGCAGTTCTTC; CDR3 protein: CSVGGNNEQFF
D gene: NA; V gene: TRBV2; clone size: NA; J gene: TRBJ2-3; CDR3 DNA: TGTGCCAGCAGTGAAGGGAGGGCAGATACGCAGTATTTT; CDR3 protein: CASSEGRADTQYF
D gene: NA; V gene: TRBV7-2; clone size: once; J gene: TRBJ2-1; CDR3 DNA: TGTGCCAGCAGCTTCCCGGGGCAGTACAATGAGCAGTTCTTC; CDR3 protein: CASSFPGQYNEQFF
D gene: NA; V gene: TRBV7-3; clone size: NA; J gene: TRBJ1-2; CDR3 DNA: TGTGCCAGCAGCTTAACGGGAAGCAGTACTAACTATGGCTACACCTTC; CDR3 protein: CASSLTGSSTNYGYTF
D gene: NA; V gene: TRBV15; clone size: NA; J gene: TRBJ2-2; CDR3 DNA: TGTGCCACCAGCAGAACGGTGGGGTATGACGGGGAGCTGTTTTTT; CDR3 protein: CATSRTVGYDGELFF
D gene: NA; V gene: TRBV30; clone size: NA; J gene: TRBJ1-6; CDR3 DNA: TGTGCCTGTACGGACACCTATTATAATTCACCCCTCCACTTT; CDR3 protein: CACTDTYYNSPLHF
D gene: TRBD2; V gene: TRBV9; clone size: few; J gene: TRBJ2-1; CDR3 DNA: TGTGCCAGCAGACCTGTACTGTCTGGCGGGGGGGACAATGAGCAGTTCTTC; CDR3 protein: CASRPVLSGGGDNEQFF
D gene: TRBD1; V gene: TRBV28; clone size: NA; J gene: TRBJ2-7; CDR3 DNA: TGTGCCAGCAGACTGGGGACAGGGAAAACTTACGAGCAGTACTTC; CDR3 protein: CASRLGTGKTYEQYF
D gene: NA; V gene: TRBV13; clone size: NA; J gene: TRBJ1-1; CDR3 DNA: TGTGCCAGCAGCTTAGTAGGGACTGAAGCTTTCTTT; CDR3 protein: CASSLVGTEAFF
D gene: TRBD1; V gene: TRBV7-9; clone size: NA; J gene: TRBJ2-2; CDR3 DNA: TGTGCCAGCAGGGGGCGGACAGGACCTTTGGGGGAGCTGTTTTTT; CDR3 protein: CASRGRTGPLGELFF
D gene: NA; V gene: TRBV27; clone size: NA; J gene: TRBJ2-1; CDR3 DNA: TGTGCCAGCACCATTCGGGCCCGCCCCGGAGATGAGCAGTTCTTC; CDR3 protein: CASTIRARPGDEQFF
D gene: TRBD2; V gene: TRBV9; clone size: NA; J gene: TRBJ2-1; CDR3 DNA: TGTGCCAGCAGCAAAATTCAGCGGGGGGCATACAATGAGCAGTTCTTC; CDR3 protein: CASSKIQRGAYNEQFF